The rows below give T cell receptor beta chains drawn from one sample of a study of blood T cell repertoires in COVID-19. Sequencing was performed with immunoSEQ multiplex PCR; in TCRdb, only in-frame clones are kept and a portion is missing. This sample has about 270,000 clones, with approximately 90% found just once. The sequencing sample was made of PBMCs or T cells enriched from blood (not recorded which). These receptors all stem from a man aged 40-50 years who had been exposed to COVID-19. Each CDR3 is given with its conserved first and last residue. Fields, in order: clone size, V gene, D gene, J gene, CDR3 DNA, CDR3 protein. A D gene is named only where the DNA matches it firmly. Clone size, where shown, is once, few, many, or a class for clones that have expanded.

NA	TRBV7-9	NA	TRBJ1-2	TGTGCCAGCAGCGAAGACACAGCTAACTATGGCTACACCTTC	CASSEDTANYGYTF
NA	TRBV5-8	TRBD1	TRBJ1-5	TGTGCCAGCAGCGAGGGGACAGCGAGGGATCAGCCCCAGCATTTT	CASSEGTARDQPQHF
NA	TRBV28	TRBD1	TRBJ1-2	TGTGCCAGCAGACGGCCAATCGACAGGGGAGACTATGGCTACACCTTC	CASRRPIDRGDYGYTF
NA	TRBV7-9	NA	TRBJ2-3	TGTGCCAGCAGCCAAGGATCCCAGGAAACGCAGTATTTT	CASSQGSQETQYF
NA	TRBV2	NA	TRBJ1-5	TGTGCCACCGGGGGGCAGGGGAGTAGCAATCAGCCCCAGCATTTT	CATGGQGSSNQPQHF
NA	TRBV18	NA	TRBJ1-3	TGTGCCAGCTCGATCACCGGTCCCAACCGGAACACCATATATTTT	CASSITGPNRNTIYF
once	TRBV5-1	TRBD2	TRBJ2-1	TGCGCCAGCAGCTTGTCCGGGACTAGCGGGAGATCGAGCAATGAGCAGTTCTTC	CASSLSGTSGRSSNEQFF
once	TRBV27	NA	TRBJ2-7	TGTGCCAGCAGTTTTCCGGACAGCTACGAGCAGTACTTC	CASSFPDSYEQYF
NA	TRBV6-5	NA	TRBJ2-2	TGTGCCAGCAGATGGACAAGCGCCGTCAGCGGGGAGCTGTTTTTT	CASRWTSAVSGELFF
NA	TRBV24-1	TRBD2	TRBJ2-2	TGTGCCACCAGTGACCTCACTAGCGGGAGTAGTAACGGGGAGCTGTTTTTT	CATSDLTSGSSNGELFF
NA	TRBV29-1	TRBD2	TRBJ2-5	TGCAGCGTTCGCGGGAGGGCCCCAGAGACCCAGTACTTC	CSVRGRAPETQYF
NA	TRBV11-2	NA	TRBJ2-1	TGTGCCAGCAGCCTTCGGACAAGTAAGCAGTTCTTC	CASSLRTSKQFF
NA	TRBV13	NA	TRBJ1-1	TGTGCCAGCAGCTTAGGTCCCGGGACTGTGAACACTGAAGCTTTCTTT	CASSLGPGTVNTEAFF
once	TRBV12-1	NA	TRBJ2-3	TGTGCCAGCAGCTTTGCCGGGACTAGCGGGAGGGTCACAGATACGCAGTATTTT	CASSFAGTSGRVTDTQYF
NA	TRBV19	TRBD1	TRBJ1-1	TGTGCCAGTAGTATCGACAGGGAGAACACTGAAGCTTTCTTT	CASSIDRENTEAFF
NA	TRBV7-9	TRBD1	TRBJ1-1	TGTGCCAGCAGTTTACTCCAGGGGGCGAGACTCACTGAAGCTTTCTTT	CASSLLQGARLTEAFF
NA	TRBV13	NA	TRBJ2-5	TGTGCCAGCAGCTATTTGGGGGACACACAAGAGACCCAGTACTTC	CASSYLGDTQETQYF
NA	TRBV9	NA	TRBJ2-5	TGTGCCAGCAGCGTAGATGGAGGTGCGGGGGAGACCCAGTACTTC	CASSVDGGAGETQYF
NA	TRBV11-2	TRBD2	TRBJ2-3	TGTGCCAGCAGGTCACTAGCGGGAGGGATCACAGATACGCAGTATTTT	CASRSLAGGITDTQYF
NA	TRBV7-2	NA	TRBJ1-6	TGTGCCAGCAATACGGGGGGCAGACAAGCGAATAATTCACCCCTCCACTTT	CASNTGGRQANNSPLHF
NA	TRBV29-1	TRBD2	TRBJ2-7	TGCAGCGTTGAAACTAGCGGGAGAAACGAGCAGTACTTC	CSVETSGRNEQYF
few	TRBV4-2	NA	TRBJ2-7	TGTGCCAGCAGCAAACGACCCGAAGGAGCATACGAGCAGTACTTC	CASSKRPEGAYEQYF
NA	TRBV12-3/TRBV12-4	NA	TRBJ1-6	TGTGCCAGCAGTTGGGGCCAGCCACCCCTCCACTTT	CASSWGQPPLHF
NA	TRBV2	NA	TRBJ2-3	TGTGCCAGCATCGGTTCAGACCTAGGTACGCAGTATTTT	CASIGSDLGTQYF
few	TRBV16	NA	TRBJ2-7	TGTGCCAGCAGCCAATCGGCAGGAGGATTTGGGGACGAGCAGTACTTC	CASSQSAGGFGDEQYF
NA	TRBV5-4	NA	TRBJ2-2	TGTGCCAGCAGCTTGGGGGGTAGCGCAATCACCGGGGAGCTGTTTTTT	CASSLGGSAITGELFF
NA	TRBV4-1	TRBD1	TRBJ2-3	TGCGCCAGCAGCCAAGCCTCGGGACAGGTTTTCACAGATACGCAGTATTTT	CASSQASGQVFTDTQYF
NA	TRBV7-9	NA	TRBJ1-2	TGTGCCAGCAGCCTGGAGTCCTATGGCTACACCTTC	CASSLESYGYTF
NA	TRBV30	NA	TRBJ1-5	TGTGCCTGGAGTGTACAGGGAGGCAATCAGCCCCAGCATTTT	CAWSVQGGNQPQHF
once	TRBV30	TRBD2	TRBJ2-1	TGTGCCTGGAGGGGGACTAGCGGGAGTACTTACAATGAGCAGTTCTTC	CAWRGTSGSTYNEQFF
NA	TRBV19	TRBD1	TRBJ1-1	TGTGCCAGCCTGGCCTTGGACAGGGGCCCTCGGAACACTGAAGCTTTCTTT	CASLALDRGPRNTEAFF
NA	TRBV4-2	NA	TRBJ1-1	TGTGCCAGCAGCCGACTCAGGTCCCGGGGCGCGGGGGACGCTGAAGCTTTCTTT	CASSRLRSRGAGDAEAFF
few	TRBV12-5	NA	TRBJ2-1	TGTGCTAGTGGTTTGGCTAGACTAGAGCAGTTCTTC	CASGLARLEQFF
NA	TRBV21-1	NA	TRBJ2-1	TGTGCCAGCAGCAATGTTCTCGATTCTCGGGACACTATCAATGAGCAGTTCTTC	CASSNVLDSRDTINEQFF
NA	TRBV5-5	NA	TRBJ1-1	TGTGCCAGCAGCTTGGGGACATTCGGTACTGCTGAAGCTTTCTTT	CASSLGTFGTAEAFF
NA	TRBV28	NA	TRBJ1-4	TGTGCCAGCAGTCTCAGGGCTGTTAATGAAAAACTGTTTTTT	CASSLRAVNEKLFF
NA	TRBV27	TRBD2	TRBJ2-1	TGTGCCAGCAGTTTAGAACTAGCGGGAGATGAGCAGTTCTTC	CASSLELAGDEQFF
NA	TRBV4-1	TRBD1	TRBJ2-7	TGCGCCAGCAGCCAAACAGGGGCCTGGCAGTACTTC	CASSQTGAWQYF
NA	TRBV19	TRBD1	TRBJ1-6	TGTGCCAGTAGGATAACCGGGACAGGGGATTCACCCCTCCACTTT	CASRITGTGDSPLHF
NA	TRBV5-4	NA	TRBJ2-2	TGTGCCAGCAGCTTGTCGGGGACCGGGGAGCTGTTTTTT	CASSLSGTGELFF
few	TRBV2	TRBD1	TRBJ2-3	TGTGCCAGCAGTTCGGACAGGGGGGATACAGATACGCAGTATTTT	CASSSDRGDTDTQYF
NA	TRBV5-4	NA	TRBJ1-4	TGTGCCAGCAGCTTAAAGGGAGGGGAGGAAAAACTGTTTTTT	CASSLKGGEEKLFF
NA	TRBV9	TRBD1	TRBJ1-1	TGTGCCAGCAGCGCCGGGACAGGGAACACTGAAGCTTTCTTT	CASSAGTGNTEAFF
NA	TRBV29-1	TRBD1	TRBJ2-7	TGCAGCGTTGAAGATCAAGAGGGGGCGCACTACGAGCAGTACTTC	CSVEDQEGAHYEQYF
NA	TRBV7-9	TRBD2	TRBJ2-6	TGTGCCAGCAGCTTAAATCATTGGCGGGAGGCCTCTGGGGCCAACGTCCTGACTTTC	CASSLNHWREASGANVLTF
NA	TRBV11-2	TRBD2	TRBJ2-1	TGTGCCAGCAGCTTTAGTAGCGGGGTAAGGTCTGAGCAGTTCTTC	CASSFSSGVRSEQFF
NA	TRBV27	TRBD1	TRBJ2-7	TGTGCCAGCAGTTCCGGGACAGGGGACTACGAGCAGTACTTC	CASSSGTGDYEQYF
NA	TRBV15	NA	TRBJ1-4	TGTGCCACCAGCAGAACACAGGGTAGCGAAAAACTGTTTTTT	CATSRTQGSEKLFF
NA	TRBV28	TRBD1	TRBJ1-2	TGTGCCAGCAGTCGCGGGACAGGGGAGGCTGGCTACACCTTC	CASSRGTGEAGYTF
NA	TRBV2	TRBD1	TRBJ2-5	TGTGCCAGCAGTGAGGACAGGGGCCAAGAGACCCAGTACTTC	CASSEDRGQETQYF